Each of the 32 T cell receptor beta chains below was sequenced from the same sample in a study of long-term antiretroviral therapy in people with HIV. At survey level, the immunoSEQ assay was run in its v3.0 version. TCRdb keeps only in-frame clones here, not all; method: immunoSEQ multiplex PCR. The sample has about 19,000 clones; approximately 79% are singletons. Specimen: unsorted PBMCs, collected at the start of antiretroviral therapy, before treatment. The receptors derive from a man younger than 35 with HIV.

This chain joins TRBV6-1 and TRBJ1-4, with D tentatively TRBD1 (6 bases). V lost 4 bases to trimming and J lost 5 bases, with 14 bases between them. CDR1 is MNHNS, CDR2 SASEGT, per germline. The CDR3 contains 15 residues. The CDR3 coding sequence is TGTGCCAGCAGTGTTAATCAGGGGAGAAATGAAAAACTGTTTTTT. Translating gives CASSVNQGRNEKLFF.

The rearrangement links TRBV7-9 to TRBJ2-1; D remains ambiguous. The CDR3 is made up of 16 amino acids. Germline V gene sequence: CDR1 SEHNR, CDR2 FQNEAQ (reference sequence). V was trimmed by 1 base and J by 7 bases, leaving 17 bases between them. The CDR3 spells CASSLGPSIGQNEQFF. The DNA of the CDR3 is TGTGCCAGCAGCTTAGGCCCTTCGATAGGGCAGAATGAGCAGTTCTTC.

Details on this clone: Compared with germline, one end of the junction differs, possibly owing to a read error. The CDR3 loop is CASSLARSSGFTYEQYF. As DNA, the CDR3 is TGTGCTAGCAGCTTAGCGCGGTCTAGCGGTTTTACCTACGAGCAGTACTTC. The gene calls are TRBV7-7 and TRBJ2-7, with 7 bases aligning to TRBD2. CDR1 and CDR2 from the germline V gene are SSHAT and FNYEAQ (reference sequence). The CDR3 is 17 residues long.

There are a few counts of this clone. The chain has TRBV11-2 and TRBJ1-1, with D possibly being TRBD1 (5 bases). V shed 1 base and J shed 10 bases, with 16 bases lying between them. This CDR3 has 14 amino acids. CDR1 SGHAT and CDR2 FQNNGV come from the germline V gene. The CDR3: CASSLGFRGRRAFF. The CDR3 nucleotides read TGTGCCAGCAGCTTAGGGTTTCGGGGCAGGCGAGCTTTCTTT.

The chain employs TRBV14 and TRBJ2-1; D not resolved. Germline V gene lookup returns CDR1 SGHDN and CDR2 FVKESK. The CDR3 has 14 residues. Trimming shortened V by 0 bases and J by 3 bases, and 6 bases separated the two germline ends. The CDR3 sequence is CASSQERIYNEQFF. Written as DNA, the CDR3 is TGTGCCAGCAGCCAAGAACGGATCTACAATGAGCAGTTCTTC. Together with reference TRBV14 and TRBJ2-1, the CDR3 gives the full variable domain: EAGVTQFPSHSVIEKGQTVTLRCDPISGHDNLYWYRRVMGKEIKFLLHFVKESKQDESGMPNNRFLAERTGGTYSTLKVQPAELEDSGVYFCASSQERIYNEQFFGPGTRLTVL.

The sample holds a few counts of this clone. DNA of the CDR3: TGTGCCAGCAGTGAAGCCGCCCTAGCTGGGGGAGAGCAGTACTTC. Translation: CASSEAALAGGEQYF. The chain couples TRBV6-1 to TRBJ2-7, with D possibly being TRBD1 or TRBD2 (5 bases each). The CDR3 is 15 residues long. The germline CDR1 and CDR2 sequences are MNHNS and SASEGT. Trimming removed 0 bases at V and 7 bases at J, with 16 bases between.

This clone was seen just once. The rearrangement joins TRBV2 to TRBJ2-5; D not certain. The germline gives CDR1 SNHLY, CDR2 FYNNEI. V shed 0 bases and J shed 5 bases, with 16 bases lying between them. This CDR3 has 16 residues. The CDR3 DNA reads TGTGCCAGCAGTGAAGCGCTTCGGCAGTCTGGGGAGACCCAGTACTTC. Amino acid sequence: CASSEALRQSGETQYF.

Judged by abundance, this clone is medium-sized. Other DNA sequences from this sample encode an identical CDR3 as well. The chain combines TRBV9 with TRBJ1-1; a weak D match, TRBD1 (6 bases). The germline V gene has CDR1 SGDLS and CDR2 YYNGEE. The germline V and J ends were trimmed by 0 bases and 0 bases, with 15 bases remaining between them. This CDR3 region has 17 residues. The CDR3 nucleotides are TGTGCCAGCAGCGTAGAAGGGACACAGGGTTTGAACACTGAAGCTTTCTTT. Protein product: CASSVEGTQGLNTEAFF.

The chain is built from TRBV4-3 and TRBJ2-1; 12 bases agree with TRBD2. CDR3 length: 18 amino acids. J was trimmed by 5 bases and V by 0 bases; bases with no gene match: 8. CDR1 LGHNA and CDR2 YSLEER come from the germline V gene. As DNA, the CDR3 is TGCGCCAGCAGCCAAGACTCCCCCCGGACTAGCGGGAACAATGAGCAGTTCTTC. Its translation: CASSQDSPRTSGNNEQFF.

V usage is TRBV28 and J usage is TRBJ1-2; D is possibly TRBD1 (5 bases). The CDR3 runs to 14 residues. Deletions cut 7 bases from V and 6 bases from J, with 18 bases between. Per germline, CDR1 MDHEN and CDR2 SYDVKM. CDR3 region: CASTTVGREDGYTF. The CDR3 DNA follows: TGTGCCAGCACAACGGTGGGACGGGAGGATGGCTACACCTTC.

Written as DNA, the CDR3 is TGTGCCACCAGCAGAGATAGCGGTATCTACGAGCAGTACTTC. Its protein is CATSRDSGIYEQYF. The chain employs TRBV15 and TRBJ2-7, with TRBD2 as a possible D gene (6 bases). Trimming removed 0 bases at V and 3 bases at J, with 9 bases between. This CDR3 contains 14 residues. CDR1 LNHNV and CDR2 YYDKDF come from the germline V gene (reference sequence). Full variable domain (rest looked up from reference TRBV15 and TRBJ2-7): DAMVIQNPRYQVTQFGKPVTLSCSQTLNHNVMYWYQQKSSQAPKLLFHYYDKDFNNEADTPDNFQSRRPNTSFCFLDIRSPGLGDTAMYLCATSRDSGIYEQYFGPGTRLTVT.

The chain joins TRBV11-3 to TRBJ2-5; TRBD1 agrees at 10 bases. The CDR3 is 13 amino acids. Unmatched junction bases numbered 2, after V lost 6 bases and J lost 4 bases. CDR1 is SGHNT, CDR2 YENEEA, per germline. Here the CDR3 reads CASSRTGGETQYF. DNA of the CDR3: TGTGCCAGCAGTCGGACAGGGGGAGAGACCCAGTACTTC.

This sequence joins TRBV6-5 and TRBJ1-5; tentatively, D is TRBD1 (5 bases). CDR3 length: 12 residues. Germline loops: CDR1 MNHEY, CDR2 SVGAGI. Between the trimmed V and J ends, which lost 6 bases and 14 bases, there was a span of 17 bases. The CDR3 DNA follows: TGTGCCAGCAGCTCTACAGGACCCCGAAAGCATTTT. Protein product: CASSSTGPRKHF.

V usage is TRBV11-2 and J usage is TRBJ2-3; 9 nucleotides agree with TRBD2. Germline-derived CDR1 and CDR2 are SGHAT and FQNNGV. V lost 5 bases and J lost 1; bases outside the gene matches: 7. The CDR3 loop spans 16 amino acids. CDR3 amino acids: CASSTRLAVGTDTQYF. The CDR3 bases are TGTGCCAGCAGCACCCGACTAGCGGTCGGCACAGATACGCAGTATTTT.

This chain links TRBV5-6 with TRBJ2-7; weak D call: TRBD2 (5 bases). CDR3 length: 11 residues. The germline V gene has CDR1 SGHDT and CDR2 YYEEEE. V was shortened by 4 bases and J by 7 bases, with 9 bases between the two germline ends. CDR3 DNA: TGTGCCAGCAGCCTCACGGGGGAGCAGTACTTC. As protein: CASSLTGEQYF.

In its sample, this clone was seen once. The chain employs TRBV20-1 and TRBJ2-7; D not certain. Germline V gene lookup returns CDR1 DFQATT and CDR2 SNEGSKA (reference sequence). The CDR3 has 11 amino acids. V lost 0 bases and J lost 6, with 6 bases in between. CDR3 nucleotides: TGCAGTGCTAGAGAGTCACGCGAGCAGTACTTC. Its translation is CSARESREQYF.

The chain employs TRBV5-1 and TRBJ2-7, with TRBD2 as a possible D gene (6 bases). The V end was cut by 1 base, the J end by 6 bases, with 17 bases between. The CDR3 runs 15 residues. Per the germline V gene, CDR1 is SGHRS and CDR2 is YFSETQ. The CDR3 region is CASSLFSGRHSEQYF. In DNA, the CDR3 is TGCGCCAGCAGCTTGTTCTCCGGGAGACACTCCGAGCAGTACTTC. The complete variable domain, with remaining parts taken from reference TRBV5-1 and TRBJ2-7, reads KAGVTQTPRYLIKTRGQQVTLSCSPISGHRSVSWYQQTPGQGLQFLFEYFSETQRNKGNFPGRFSGRQFSNSRSEMNVSTLELGDSALYLCASSLFSGRHSEQYFGPGTRLTVT.

The V call is TRBV27, the J call TRBJ2-1; TRBD1 matches 8 bases. In germline, CDR1 is MNHEY, CDR2 SMNVEV (reference sequence). This CDR3 comprises 13 residues. J lost 10 bases, V lost 2 bases, and 4 bases had no gene match. The CDR3 nucleotides read TGTGCCAGCAGTTTAGGACAGGGATACGAGCAGTTCTTC. Translating it yields CASSLGQGYEQFF.

V is TRBV2 and J is TRBJ1-4, with D perhaps TRBD1 (6 bases). Germline CDR1 reads SNHLY; CDR2 reads FYNNEI. V lost 4 bases and J lost 5, with 11 bases in between. The CDR3 length is 14 residues. This CDR3 reads CASSGGQWNEKLFF. The CDR3 coding sequence is TGTGCCAGCAGTGGCGGACAGTGGAATGAAAAACTGTTTTTT. The variable domain in full, completed from reference TRBV2 and TRBJ1-4, reads EPEVTQTPSHQVTQMGQEVILRCVPISNHLYFYWYRQILGQKVEFLVSFYNNEISEKSEIFDDQFSVERPDGSNFTLKIRSTKLEDSAMYFCASSGGQWNEKLFFGSGTQLSVL.

This clone has just one count. V usage is TRBV7-8 and J usage is TRBJ2-7, with a weak D call TRBD1 (7 bases). CDR3 size: 13 residues. The V end was cut by 8 bases, the J end by 0 bases, with 11 bases between. The V gene's germline CDR1 is SGHVS and CDR2 FQNEAQ. The CDR3 region has the DNA TGTGCCAGCCGCGGGACAGTCTCCTACGAGCAGTACTTC. Its translation is CASRGTVSYEQYF.

The V call is TRBV19, the J call TRBJ2-3; D unresolved. V was shortened by 3 bases and J by 4 bases, with 14 bases between the two germline ends. The V gene's germline CDR1 is LNHDA and CDR2 SQIVND (reference sequence). The CDR3 covers 15 residues. The CDR3 coding sequence is TGTGCCAGTAGTATGACTTGGGGTTTCTCAGATACGCAGTATTTT. Its translation is CASSMTWGFSDTQYF.

The chain recombines TRBV11-2 with TRBJ2-2; 7 positions match TRBD1. The germline gives CDR1 SGHAT, CDR2 FQNNGV. There are 16 residues in the CDR3. V was pared by 1 base and J by 5 bases, with 7 bases of the junction left unmatched. The CDR3 reads CASSLVGQVGTGELFF. The CDR3 DNA reads as TGTGCCAGCAGCTTAGTTGGACAGGTGGGAACCGGGGAGCTGTTTTTT.

The chain employs TRBV7-9 and TRBJ1-5; D not resolved. The CDR3 totals 14 residues. The V end was cut by 5 bases, the J end by 2 bases, with 10 bases between. Germline assignment: CDR1 SEHNR and CDR2 FQNEAQ (reference sequence). The CDR3 sequence is CASSISGGNQPQHF. The DNA for the CDR3 is TGTGCCAGCAGCATTTCCGGGGGCAATCAGCCCCAGCATTTT.

This chain connects TRBV23-1 to TRBJ1-1, with D possibly TRBD1 on 5 matching bases. TRBV23-1 is annotated as an ORF whose role is uncertain. The ends were cut back, 10 bases at V and 1 base at J, with 28 bases in the middle. The CDR3 sequence is 18 residues long. The CDR3, as DNA: TGCGCCAACACCAACACGGGGGATAGCGCGACAGCGAACACTGAAGCTTTCTTT. Protein sequence: CANTNTGDSATANTEAFF.

The V call is TRBV7-9, the J call TRBJ1-2; D perhaps matches TRBD1 (5 bases). The length of the CDR3 is 14 residues. Trimming pared 1 base from V and 8 bases from J, leaving 14 bases between. Germline CDR1 SEHNR, CDR2 FQNEAQ (reference sequence). The CDR3 DNA is TGTGCCAGCAGCTTAGAGGCCCAGGGTTGGGGCTACACCTTC. It translates to CASSLEAQGWGYTF.

The V and J genes are TRBV30 and TRBJ2-7, with 11 bases aligning to TRBD2. The CDR3 sequence is 13 residues long. CDR1 is GTSNPN and CDR2 is SVGIG in the germline V gene (reference sequence). Trimming at V came to 6 bases and at J to 2 bases, leaving 3 bases not matched to a gene. CDR3 bases: TGTGCCTGCATACTAGCGGGAGCCTACGAGCAGTACTTC. It yields the protein CACILAGAYEQYF.

The chain joins TRBV14 to TRBJ2-4; 9 nucleotides line up with TRBD1. Germline values: CDR1 SGHDN, CDR2 FVKESK. V was clipped by 4 bases and J by 9 bases; unmatched bases: 4. This CDR3 comprises 13 residues. The CDR3 spells CASSPRTGAIQYF. The CDR3 coding sequence is TGTGCCAGCAGCCCCAGGACAGGGGCCATTCAGTACTTC.

The chain carries TRBV11-2 and TRBJ2-7; 10 positions agree with TRBD2. The V gene end was trimmed by 3 bases and the J gene end by 3 bases; junction bases not matched to a gene: 5. CDR3 size: 15 residues. Germline CDR1 is SGHAT and CDR2 is FQNNGV. This chain's CDR3 is CASSFGGLAIYEQYF. CDR3 DNA: TGTGCCAGCAGCTTTGGGGGACTAGCGATCTACGAGCAGTACTTC.

The V gene is TRBV4-3, the J gene TRBJ2-5, with 11 bases matching TRBD2. The CDR3 has 17 residues. V was clipped by 1 base and J by 7 bases; unmatched bases: 11. Germline V CDR1 and CDR2: LGHNA, YSLEER. The DNA for the CDR3 is TGCGCCAGCAGCCAAGCTACCGCCGGGACTAGCGGTTGGACCCAGTACTTC. This sequence encodes CASSQATAGTSGWTQYF.

This clone was recorded only once. The CDR3 loop reads CAWSVAGVGEKLFF. The CDR3 DNA reads TGTGCCTGGAGTGTAGCGGGGGTTGGGGAAAAACTGTTTTTT. This chain links TRBV30 with TRBJ1-4, with D perhaps matching TRBD1 (5 bases). Germline V lookup: CDR1 GTSNPN, CDR2 SVGIG (reference sequence). The CDR3 covers 14 residues. Trimming removed 0 bases from V and 8 bases from J, with 13 bases in between.

The chain carries TRBV28 and TRBJ1-1; 8 positions match TRBD1. V lost 3 bases and J lost 7; bases outside the gene matches: 10. CDR3 length: 15 residues. The V gene's germline CDR1 is MDHEN and CDR2 SYDVKM. DNA of the CDR3: TGTGCCAGCAGTTTCCGGACAGGGAAGCAAAATGAAGCTTTCTTT. Translating gives CASSFRTGKQNEAFF.

The gene calls are TRBV7-2 and TRBJ2-1; 9 positions match TRBD1. V shed 7 bases, J shed 3 bases, and the junction held 7 bases outside the gene matches. In germline, CDR1 is SGHTA, CDR2 FQGNSA. The length of the CDR3 is 15 residues. The CDR3 DNA follows: TGTGCCAGCACCCCCGGGACAGGGTACTACAATGAGCAGTTCTTC. The encoded protein is CASTPGTGYYNEQFF.